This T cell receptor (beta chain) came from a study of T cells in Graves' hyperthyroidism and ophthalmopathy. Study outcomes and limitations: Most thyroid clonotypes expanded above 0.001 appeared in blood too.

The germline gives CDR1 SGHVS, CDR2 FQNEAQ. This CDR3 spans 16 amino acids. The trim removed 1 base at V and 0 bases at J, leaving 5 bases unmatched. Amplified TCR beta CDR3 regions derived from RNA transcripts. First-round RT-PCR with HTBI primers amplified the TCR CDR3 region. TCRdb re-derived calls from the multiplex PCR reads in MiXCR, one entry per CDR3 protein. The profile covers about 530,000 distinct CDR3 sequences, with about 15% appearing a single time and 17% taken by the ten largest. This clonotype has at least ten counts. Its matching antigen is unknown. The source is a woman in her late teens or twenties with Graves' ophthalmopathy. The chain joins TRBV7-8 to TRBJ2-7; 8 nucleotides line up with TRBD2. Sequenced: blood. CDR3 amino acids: CASSLEPGTSSYEQYF. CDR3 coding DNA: TGTGCCAGCAGCTTAGAGCCCGGGACTAGCTCCTACGAGCAGTACTTC.